The clone carrying this T cell receptor (beta chain) has only a few counts. What it binds is not known. PCR involved 60 Vbeta and 13 Jbeta primers. The data were produced by immunoSEQ multiplex PCR, yet TCRdb's version contains in-frame clones alone and is incomplete. This sample has over 45,000 clones, with roughly 84% found just once. The sample is drawn from a study of cytomegalovirus exposure and HLA in healthy donors. Study-wide points: Analysis was carried out at a later point, and it linked a missense DCLRE1C variant to TCR beta V- and J-gene trimming. An observed cluster of highly shared sequence variants was recorded as a likely sequencing artifact. TCR beta sequences reportedly predicted most subjects' HLA-A and HLA-B alleles accurately. The authors enumerated 150 to 200 TCR beta chains as linked to cytomegalovirus.

Germline CDR1 reads MGHRA; CDR2 reads YSYEKL. CDR3 length equals 15 residues. Trimming took 2 bases from V and 4 from J; bases not matched to a gene: 7. The sequencing input was PBMCs. The TCR was taken from a man under 40 in good health and CMV-seronegative. J is TRBJ2-5 and V is TRBV4-1; 7 bases agree with TRBD1. This chain's CDR3 is CASSQPLTGIETQYF. For the CDR3, the DNA is TGCGCCAGCAGCCAACCATTGACAGGGATAGAGACCCAGTACTTC.